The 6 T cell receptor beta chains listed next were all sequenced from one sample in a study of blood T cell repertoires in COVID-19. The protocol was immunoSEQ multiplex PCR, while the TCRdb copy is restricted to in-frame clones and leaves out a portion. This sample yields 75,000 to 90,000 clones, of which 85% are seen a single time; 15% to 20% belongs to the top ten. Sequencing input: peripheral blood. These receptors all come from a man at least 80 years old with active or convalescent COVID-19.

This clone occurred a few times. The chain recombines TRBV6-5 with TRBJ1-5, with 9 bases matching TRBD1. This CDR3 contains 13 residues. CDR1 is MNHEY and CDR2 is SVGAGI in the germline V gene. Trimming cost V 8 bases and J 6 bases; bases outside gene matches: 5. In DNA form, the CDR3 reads TGTGCCAGCGGTCGACAGGGGGGTCAGCCCCAGCATTTT. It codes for CASGRQGGQPQHF.

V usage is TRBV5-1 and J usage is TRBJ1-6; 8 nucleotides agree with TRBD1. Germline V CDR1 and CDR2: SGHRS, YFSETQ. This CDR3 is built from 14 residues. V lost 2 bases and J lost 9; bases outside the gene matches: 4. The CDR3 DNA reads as TGCGCCAGCAGCTTAGGACAGGGAGGTTCACCCCTCCACTTT. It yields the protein CASSLGQGGSPLHF. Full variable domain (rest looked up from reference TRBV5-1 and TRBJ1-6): KAGVTQTPRYLIKTRGQQVTLSCSPISGHRSVSWYQQTPGQGLQFLFEYFSETQRNKGNFPGRFSGRQFSNSRSEMNVSTLELGDSALYLCASSLGQGGSPLHFGNGTRLTVT.

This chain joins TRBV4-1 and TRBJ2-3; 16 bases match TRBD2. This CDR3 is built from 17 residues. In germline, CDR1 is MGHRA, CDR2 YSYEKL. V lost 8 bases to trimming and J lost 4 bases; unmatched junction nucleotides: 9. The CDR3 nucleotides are TGCGCCAGCCGGATGGGACTAGCGGGAGGGCCGGCAGATACGCAGTATTTT. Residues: CASRMGLAGGPADTQYF.

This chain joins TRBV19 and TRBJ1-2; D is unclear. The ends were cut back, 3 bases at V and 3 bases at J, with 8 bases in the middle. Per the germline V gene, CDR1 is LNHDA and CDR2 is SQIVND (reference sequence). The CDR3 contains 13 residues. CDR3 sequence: CASSIAEHYGYTF. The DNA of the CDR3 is TGTGCCAGTAGTATTGCGGAACACTATGGCTACACCTTC.

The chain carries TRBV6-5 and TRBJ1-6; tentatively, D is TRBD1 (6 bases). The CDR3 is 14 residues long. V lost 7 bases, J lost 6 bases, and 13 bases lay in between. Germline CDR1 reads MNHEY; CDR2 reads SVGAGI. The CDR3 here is CASTKGGGNSPLHF. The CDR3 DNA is TGTGCCAGCACCAAAGGGGGGGGTAATTCACCCCTCCACTTT.

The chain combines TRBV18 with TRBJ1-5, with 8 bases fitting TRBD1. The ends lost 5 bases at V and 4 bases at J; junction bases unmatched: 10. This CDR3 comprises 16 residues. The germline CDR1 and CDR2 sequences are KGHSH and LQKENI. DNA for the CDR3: TGTGCCAGCTCAGCCGAGACAGGGGTTGTGAATCAGCCCCAGCATTTT. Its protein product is CASSAETGVVNQPQHF.